The 17 T cell receptor beta chains below were found in one sample sequenced in a study of T-cell reconstitution after alpha-beta-depleted transplantation in children. Unique molecular identifiers were incorporated during preparation of the TCRbeta library. TCRdb called the PCR reads again in MiXCR, with one record for every CDR3 protein. The sample has roughly 610,000 distinct CDR3 sequences; over 9.5% are singletons. Sequencing was performed on PBMCs from the stem cell graft donor, taken from the stem cell graft. The receptors originated from a human donor who donated a stem cell graft to a child with acute myeloid leukemia.

The chain joins TRBV20-1 to TRBJ2-5, with D uncertain. The length of the CDR3 is 15 residues. Germline values: CDR1 DFQATT, CDR2 SNEGSKA (reference sequence). Trimming removed 6 bases at V and 5 bases at J, with 22 bases between. CDR3 region: CSASPPLRFGETQYF. CDR3 DNA: TGCAGTGCGTCCCCCCCCCTCAGGTTCGGGGAGACCCAGTACTTC.

The CDR3, as DNA: TGTGCCAGCAGCCAAGTTACAGGGACCCAAGAGACCCAGTACTTC. Translating gives CASSQVTGTQETQYF. The chain uses TRBV3-1 and TRBJ2-5; D possibly corresponds to TRBD1 (6 bases). This CDR3 has 15 amino acids. V dropped 1 base and J dropped 1 base, with 10 bases sitting between them. Looked up from germline, CDR1 is LGHDT and CDR2 is YNNKEL (reference sequence).

This clonotype was seen only a few times. The chain carries TRBV29-1 and TRBJ2-1; tentative D call: TRBD2 (5 bases). Trimming took off 4 bases at V and 3 bases at J, with 10 bases between the two ends. The germline CDR1 and CDR2 sequences are SQVTM and ANQGSEA. The CDR3 has 13 amino acids. CDR3 loop: CSVGESGYNEQFF. As DNA, the CDR3 is TGCAGCGTTGGGGAGTCGGGCTACAATGAGCAGTTCTTC.

Only a few counts were recorded for this clonotype. The chain has TRBV20-1 and TRBJ2-5, with 7 bases identical to TRBD1. The CDR3 covers 13 residues. Germline loops: CDR1 DFQATT, CDR2 SNEGSKA (reference sequence). V gave up 4 bases and J gave up 4 bases; unmatched junction bases: 6. CDR3 nucleotide sequence: TGCAGTGCTAACCCGCAGGGGGTAGAGACCCAGTACTTC. Translated: CSANPQGVETQYF.

The rearrangement uses TRBV7-2 and TRBJ2-2; maybe TRBD2 (5 bases). Per the germline V gene, CDR1 is SGHTA and CDR2 is FQGNSA. V was pared by 3 bases and J by 5 bases, with 10 bases between. The CDR3 contains 14 residues. CDR3 bases: TGTGCCAGCAGCTTTAGCTCGGGGACCGGGGAGCTGTTTTTT. It is translated as CASSFSSGTGELFF.

In its sample, this clonotype was seen many times. The rearrangement joins TRBV6-5 to TRBJ1-3, with a possible D match to TRBD1 (5 bases). Per germline, CDR1 MNHEY and CDR2 SVGAGI. Trimming took off 2 bases at V and 0 bases at J, with 8 bases between the two ends. The CDR3 is 15 residues long. The chain's CDR3 is CASSYQGYSGNTIYF. The CDR3 DNA is TGTGCCAGCAGTTACCAGGGTTACTCTGGAAACACCATATATTTT.

The chain employs TRBV20-1 and TRBJ1-5, with D unresolved. V was shortened by 2 bases and J by 0 bases, with 11 bases between the two germline ends. This CDR3 has 15 amino acids. Germline loops: CDR1 DFQATT, CDR2 SNEGSKA (reference sequence). CDR3 loop: CSARISFLSNQPQHF. The CDR3 DNA follows: TGCAGTGCTAGAATTTCGTTCCTTAGCAATCAGCCCCAGCATTTT.

There are many counts of this clonotype. The chain uses TRBV29-1 and TRBJ2-4; D may correspond to TRBD1 or TRBD2 (5 bases each). CDR1 is SQVTM and CDR2 is ANQGSEA in the germline V gene. Trimming took off 2 bases at V and 1 base at J, with 12 bases between the two ends. The CDR3 consists of 15 residues. The CDR3: CSVESGTSAKNIQYF. CDR3 DNA: TGCAGCGTTGAATCAGGGACGTCGGCCAAAAACATTCAGTACTTC.

This sequence joins TRBV18 and TRBJ1-2; D not certain. Germline V gives CDR1 KGHSH, CDR2 LQKENI. V was clipped by 1 base and J by 1 base, with 4 bases between them. The CDR3 is 13 amino acids. CDR3 sequence: CASSPLDNYGYTF. CDR3 DNA: TGTGCCAGCTCACCACTAGATAACTATGGCTACACCTTC.

The chain has TRBV5-1 and TRBJ2-2; 10 nucleotides align to TRBD2. From germline, CDR1 is SGHRS and CDR2 YFSETQ. The V gene end was trimmed by 4 bases and the J gene end by 0 bases; junction bases not matched to a gene: 3. CDR3 size: 16 residues. The CDR3 region is CASSVTSGPNTGELFF. The CDR3 nucleotides read TGCGCCAGCAGCGTGACTAGCGGGCCGAACACCGGGGAGCTGTTTTTT.

V usage is TRBV20-1 and J usage is TRBJ2-7, with D possibly TRBD2 on 5 matching bases. The ends were cut back, 0 bases at V and 3 bases at J, with 18 bases in the middle. Germline V gene lookup returns CDR1 DFQATT and CDR2 SNEGSKA (reference sequence). This CDR3 has 16 residues. Written as DNA, the CDR3 is TGCAGTGCTAGAGATCCCCGGGATTTCGCTTACTACGAGCAGTACTTC. Its protein product is CSARDPRDFAYYEQYF.

This chain joins TRBV6-1 and TRBJ2-3, with D possibly TRBD2 on 5 matching bases. The CDR3 is 16 residues long. V gave up 3 bases and J gave up 0 bases, with 13 bases separating them. Per the germline V gene, CDR1 is MNHNS and CDR2 is SASEGT. The CDR3 DNA is TGTGCCAGCAGTGATCGGCGGGTCGCTAGCACAGATACGCAGTATTTT. This encodes CASSDRRVASTDTQYF.

This clonotype was picked up many times. V is TRBV4-3 and J is TRBJ1-1; 8 nucleotides match TRBD1. V was clipped by 3 bases and J by 8 bases; unmatched bases: 5. This CDR3 has 13 amino acids. Looked up from germline, CDR1 is LGHNA and CDR2 is YSLEER. The CDR3 region has the DNA TGCGCCAGCAGCCAGTACCGGGACAGGGAAGCTTTCTTT. This translates into CASSQYRDREAFF.

V usage is TRBV20-1 and J usage is TRBJ1-5, with 7 nucleotides matching TRBD1. The trim removed 6 bases at V and 4 bases at J, leaving 12 bases unmatched. Looked up from germline, CDR1 is DFQATT and CDR2 is SNEGSKA (reference sequence). The CDR3 loop spans 15 amino acids. The CDR3: CSATTTGQKNQPQHF. CDR3 DNA: TGCAGTGCAACTACCACGGGACAGAAAAATCAGCCCCAGCATTTT.

The chain combines TRBV30 with TRBJ1-4, with D possibly TRBD1 on 5 matching bases. Looked up from germline, CDR1 is GTSNPN and CDR2 is SVGIG (reference sequence). The CDR3 has 12 amino acids. V was trimmed by 5 bases and J by 5 bases, leaving 9 bases between them. CDR3 DNA: TGTGCCTGGCGGGGGGACAATGAAAAACTGTTTTTT. Protein: CAWRGDNEKLFF.

At least ten counts were recorded for this clonotype. The rearrangement links TRBV12-3 or TRBV12-4 to TRBJ1-3; no definite D call. There are 17 residues in the CDR3. V shed 5 bases and J shed 0 bases, with 17 bases lying between them. The CDR3 bases are TGTGCCAGCAGTGCCGGGTTCTCCTCTTTCTCTGGAAACACCATATATTTT. It is translated as CASSAGFSSFSGNTIYF.

This clonotype was seen a few times. The chain employs TRBV29-1 and TRBJ1-2; D is ambiguous. Trimming took off 4 bases at V and 5 bases at J, with 14 bases between the two ends. The CDR3 is 13 residues long. Germline V lookup: CDR1 SQVTM, CDR2 ANQGSEA. Here the CDR3 DNA reads TGCAGCGTTGCTGGGGATCCCGGATATGGCTACACCTTC. Translated, it gives CSVAGDPGYGYTF.